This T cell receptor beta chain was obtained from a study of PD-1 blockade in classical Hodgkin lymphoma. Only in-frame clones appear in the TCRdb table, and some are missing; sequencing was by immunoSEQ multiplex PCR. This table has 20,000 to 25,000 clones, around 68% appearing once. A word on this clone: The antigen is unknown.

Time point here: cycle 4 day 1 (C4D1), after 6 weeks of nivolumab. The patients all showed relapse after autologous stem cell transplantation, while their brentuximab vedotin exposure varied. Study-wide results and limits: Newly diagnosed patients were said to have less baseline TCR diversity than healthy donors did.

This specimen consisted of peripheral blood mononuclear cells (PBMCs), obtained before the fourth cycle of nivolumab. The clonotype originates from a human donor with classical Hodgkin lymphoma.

CDR3 region: CASSVEGIPLSGANVLTF. The CDR3 DNA reads as TGTGCCAGCAGCGTAGAAGGGATACCCCTCTCTGGGGCCAACGTCCTGACTTTC. The V gene is TRBV9, the J gene TRBJ2-6, with D hard to call. The germline CDR1 and CDR2 sequences are SGDLS and YYNGEE. V dropped 0 bases and J dropped 0 bases, with 13 bases sitting between them. The CDR3 sequence is 18 residues long.